What follows are 22 T cell receptor beta chains derived from one specimen sequenced in a study of cytomegalovirus exposure and HLA in healthy donors. Primers: 60 Vbeta forward and 13 Jbeta reverse. Profiling relied on immunoSEQ multiplex PCR, and the TCRdb table lists in-frame clones only, not all of them. The sample has tens of thousands of clones, roughly 79% seen once. The sequenced material came from PBMCs. These receptors were taken from a female donor in good health and CMV-seronegative.

This clone came up a few times. The CDR3 DNA reads TGCGCCAGCAGCTCGAGAGGACAACAGAACACTGAAGCTTTCTTT. This translates into CASSSRGQQNTEAFF. The chain has TRBV5-1 and TRBJ1-1; possible D gene TRBD1, 5 bases. The CDR3 extends over 15 amino acids. V lost 3 bases and J 1 base, leaving 13 bases between the germline ends. In germline, CDR1 is SGHRS, CDR2 YFSETQ.

The chain couples TRBV7-2 to TRBJ2-7, with a tentative D call TRBD2 (5 bases). This CDR3 comprises 15 residues. Germline V gives CDR1 SGHTA, CDR2 FQGNSA. Deletions cut 5 bases from V and 7 bases from J, with 21 bases between. The CDR3 loop is CASSPPGVDSGEQYF. CDR3 bases: TGTGCCAGCAGCCCACCTGGGGTAGACTCGGGGGAGCAGTACTTC.

V and J are TRBV19 and TRBJ1-4, with 11 bases fitting TRBD1. The V and J ends lost 5 bases and 7 bases, in that order; junction bases with no gene match: 6. The CDR3 sequence is 15 residues long. The germline V gene has CDR1 LNHDA and CDR2 SQIVND (reference sequence). The CDR3 DNA follows: TGTGCCAGTAGTTGGACAGGGGGCCTGGGTGAAAAACTGTTTTTT. Protein: CASSWTGGLGEKLFF.

This chain joins TRBV7-6 and TRBJ2-3, with 7 bases matching TRBD2. This CDR3 has 17 amino acids. V was clipped by 0 bases and J by 4 bases; unmatched bases: 10. Per germline, CDR1 SGHVS and CDR2 FNYEAQ. The CDR3 nucleotides read TGTGCCAGCAGCTTAGCGAGCGGACTAGGTGTATCAGATACGCAGTATTTT. It codes for CASSLASGLGVSDTQYF. The full variable domain, with the rest looked up from reference TRBV7-6 and TRBJ2-3, is GAGVSQSPRYKVTKRGQDVALRCDPISGHVSLYWYRQALGQGPEFLTYFNYEAQQDKSGLPNDRFSAERPEGSISTLTIQRTEQRDSAMYRCASSLASGLGVSDTQYFGPGTRLTVL.

The CDR3 reads CASSIRPGQEGYEQYF. The CDR3 region has the DNA TGTGCCAGTAGTATTCGCCCGGGACAAGAGGGGTACGAGCAGTACTTC. The V call is TRBV19, the J call TRBJ2-7; a possible D gene is TRBD1 (6 bases). The CDR3 covers 16 residues. The germline V gene encodes CDR1 LNHDA and CDR2 SQIVND (reference sequence). V shed 3 bases and J shed 4 bases, with 19 bases lying between them.

This clone was recorded only once. V is TRBV9 and J is TRBJ2-5; 7 bases line up with TRBD1. The CDR3 sequence is 15 residues long. With 4 bases clipped from V and 2 bases from J, the junction kept 8 bases outside the gene matches. CDR1 and CDR2 from the germline V gene are SGDLS and YYNGEE. CDR3 DNA sequence: TGTGCCAGCAGCCCAGGGACAGCCCGACAAGAGACCCAGTACTTC. Translating it yields CASSPGTARQETQYF.

The chain joins TRBV28 to TRBJ2-7; D unclear. Between the trimmed V and J ends, which lost 4 bases and 2 bases, there was a span of 9 bases. CDR3 length: 13 amino acids. Germline V CDR1 and CDR2: MDHEN, SYDVKM. This CDR3 is CASSSNSPYEQYF. CDR3 DNA sequence: TGTGCCAGCAGTTCGAACAGCCCCTACGAGCAGTACTTC.

The J gene is TRBJ1-1, the V gene TRBV30, with no clear D. The CDR3 covers 14 residues. Germline V CDR1 and CDR2: GTSNPN, SVGIG (reference sequence). Trimming shortened V by 2 bases and J by 4 bases, and 14 bases separated the two germline ends. The CDR3, as DNA: TGTGCCTGGAGTTCTGCTCGGGTCCGCACTGAAGCTTTCTTT. This gives the protein CAWSSARVRTEAFF.

This chain links TRBV7-2 with TRBJ2-5; 15 positions agree with TRBD2. J lost 5 bases, V lost 3 bases, and 7 bases had no gene match. The CDR3 has 17 residues. CDR1 is SGHTA and CDR2 is FQGNSA in the germline V gene. As DNA, the CDR3 is TGTGCCAGCAGCTTGGGTCCCGGGACTAGCGGGAGGGAGACCCAGTACTTC. This translates into CASSLGPGTSGRETQYF.

The rearrangement joins TRBV5-1 to TRBJ1-1; TRBD1 is a possible D gene (6 bases). Trimming cost V 0 bases and J 3 bases, with 12 bases left between them. The CDR3 extends over 15 amino acids. Per germline, CDR1 SGHRS and CDR2 YFSETQ. CDR3 protein: CASSLGGGADTEAFF. For the CDR3, the DNA is TGCGCCAGCAGCTTGGGGGGGGGCGCGGACACTGAAGCTTTCTTT.

This rearrangement joins TRBV10-3 to TRBJ2-7; maybe TRBD2 (5 bases). V lost 4 bases to trimming and J lost 1 base, with 5 bases between them. Germline CDR1 is ENHRY and CDR2 is SYGVKD. This CDR3 spans 12 amino acids. The CDR3 is CAISGTSYEQYF. The CDR3 coding sequence is TGTGCCATCAGTGGGACTTCCTACGAGCAGTACTTC.

The V call is TRBV9, the J call TRBJ2-3, with a weak D call TRBD2 (6 bases). The ends were cut back, 4 bases at V and 1 base at J, with 13 bases in the middle. Germline CDR1 SGDLS, CDR2 YYNGEE. The CDR3 covers 15 residues. The CDR3 nucleotides are TGTGCCAGCAGCCCCCGACTAGAGGGCACAGATACGCAGTATTTT. It yields the protein CASSPRLEGTDTQYF.

The CDR3 region is CASSREEGAEDEQYF. Written as DNA, the CDR3 is TGTGCCAGCAGCCGAGAAGAGGGGGCAGAGGACGAGCAGTACTTC. This chain connects TRBV4-2 to TRBJ2-5, with 7 nucleotides matching TRBD1. Matching the DNA end better, TRBJ2-7 makes the J call doubtful. The CDR3 totals 15 residues. CDR1 LGHNA and CDR2 YNFKEQ come from the germline V gene.

This chain connects TRBV2 to TRBJ2-1, with 8 bases lining up with TRBD2. This CDR3 spans 14 amino acids. Germline-derived CDR1 and CDR2 are SNHLY and FYNNEI. Trimming at V came to 4 bases and at J to 8 bases, leaving 7 bases not matched to a gene. CDR3 sequence (DNA): TGTGCCAGCAGTGGCGGGACTAGTGTTGATGAGCAGTTCTTC. Encoded protein: CASSGGTSVDEQFF.

This clone has only a few counts. This sequence joins TRBV6-1 and TRBJ1-5; 8 nucleotides agree with TRBD1. The CDR3 runs to 13 residues. Germline V lookup: CDR1 MNHNS, CDR2 SASEGT. CDR3 protein: CAGTGGVGQPQHF. In nucleotides, the CDR3 is TGTGCGGGTACAGGGGGGGTAGGACAGCCCCAGCATTTT.

A remark on this clone: This specimen includes other DNA sequences encoding the same CDR3. This chain uses TRBV5-1 with TRBJ1-4, with D hard to call. The ends were cut back, 1 base at V and 0 bases at J, with 4 bases in the middle. Germline V gene data show CDR1 as SGHRS and CDR2 as YFSETQ. This CDR3 region has 14 residues. CDR3 DNA sequence: TGCGCCAGCAGCTTGACAGCAACTAATGAAAAACTGTTTTTT. Protein sequence: CASSLTATNEKLFF.

CDR3 sequence: CAWRTGPTEAFF. CDR3 sequence (DNA): TGTGCCTGGAGGACAGGGCCCACTGAAGCTTTCTTT. The chain joins TRBV30 to TRBJ1-1, with 7 bases lining up with TRBD1. Trimming at V came to 3 bases and at J to 4 bases, leaving 2 bases not matched to a gene. This CDR3 is built from 12 residues. CDR1 is GTSNPN, CDR2 SVGIG, per germline (reference sequence). The whole variable domain, filled in from reference TRBV30 and TRBJ1-1, reads SQTIHQWPATLVQPVGSPLSLECTVEGTSNPNLYWYRQAAGRGLQLLFYSVGIGQISSEVPQNLSASRPQDRQFILSSKKLLLSDSGFYLCAWRTGPTEAFFGQGTRLTVV.

This chain links TRBV6-5 with TRBJ1-2, with 11 bases identical to TRBD1. V gave up 6 bases and J gave up 7 bases; unmatched junction bases: 10. The CDR3 is made up of 15 amino acids. Germline-derived CDR1 and CDR2 are MNHEY and SVGAGI. The CDR3, as DNA: TGTGCCAGCAGCCCCGGGACAGGGGGTCAGATTGGCTACACCTTC. It encodes CASSPGTGGQIGYTF.

The chain combines TRBV19 with TRBJ2-7; tentatively, D is TRBD1 (6 bases). V was clipped by 1 base and J by 6 bases, with 7 bases between them. The length of the CDR3 is 12 residues. CDR1 is LNHDA and CDR2 is SQIVND in the germline V gene (reference sequence). The CDR3 DNA reads as TGTGCCAGTAGTATAGGAGGGGGCGAGCAGTACTTC. Residues: CASSIGGGEQYF.

The gene calls are TRBV5-1 and TRBJ2-3; 10 bases line up with TRBD1. J was trimmed by 1 base and V by 2 bases; bases with no gene match: 4. CDR1 is SGHRS and CDR2 is YFSETQ in the germline V gene. The CDR3 length is 16 residues. In nucleotides, the CDR3 is TGCGCCAGCAGCTTAGCGACAGGGGGCGGCACAGATACGCAGTATTTT. This encodes CASSLATGGGTDTQYF.

The chain couples TRBV7-6 to TRBJ1-1, with a tentative D call TRBD1 (5 bases). This CDR3 has 14 amino acids. Germline V gene sequence: CDR1 SGHVS, CDR2 FNYEAQ. Trimming cost V 3 bases and J 4 bases, with 12 bases left between them. CDR3 region: CASSLFQGSTEAFF. Written as DNA, the CDR3 is TGTGCCAGCAGCTTGTTCCAGGGTAGCACTGAAGCTTTCTTT.

The chain links TRBV5-1 to TRBJ1-1, with D perhaps matching TRBD1 (6 bases). Trimming removed 4 bases from V and 1 base from J, with 20 bases in between. Germline assignment: CDR1 SGHRS and CDR2 YFSETQ. This CDR3 has 17 residues. CDR3 residues: CASSQSRRQDPNTEAFF. CDR3 DNA sequence: TGCGCCAGCAGCCAAAGTCGGAGACAGGACCCGAACACTGAAGCTTTCTTT.